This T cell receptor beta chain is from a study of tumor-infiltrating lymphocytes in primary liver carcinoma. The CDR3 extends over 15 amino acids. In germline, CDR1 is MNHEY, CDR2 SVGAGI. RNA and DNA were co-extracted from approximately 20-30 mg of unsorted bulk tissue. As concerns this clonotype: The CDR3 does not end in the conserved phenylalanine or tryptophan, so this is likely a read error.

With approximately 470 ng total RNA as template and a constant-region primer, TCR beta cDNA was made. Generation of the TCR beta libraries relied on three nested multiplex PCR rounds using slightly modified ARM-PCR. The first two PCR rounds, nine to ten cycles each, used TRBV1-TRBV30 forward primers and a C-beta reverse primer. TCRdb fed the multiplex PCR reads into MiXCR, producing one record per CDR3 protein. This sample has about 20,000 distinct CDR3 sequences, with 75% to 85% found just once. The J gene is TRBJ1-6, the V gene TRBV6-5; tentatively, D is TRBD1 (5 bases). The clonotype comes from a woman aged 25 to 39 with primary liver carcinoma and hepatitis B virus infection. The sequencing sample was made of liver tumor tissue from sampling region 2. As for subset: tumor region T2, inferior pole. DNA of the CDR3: TGTGCCTGCAGGGAAAGGAGTGCCCCCCTTTCACTCCTCCACCTT. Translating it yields CACRERSAPLSLLHL.